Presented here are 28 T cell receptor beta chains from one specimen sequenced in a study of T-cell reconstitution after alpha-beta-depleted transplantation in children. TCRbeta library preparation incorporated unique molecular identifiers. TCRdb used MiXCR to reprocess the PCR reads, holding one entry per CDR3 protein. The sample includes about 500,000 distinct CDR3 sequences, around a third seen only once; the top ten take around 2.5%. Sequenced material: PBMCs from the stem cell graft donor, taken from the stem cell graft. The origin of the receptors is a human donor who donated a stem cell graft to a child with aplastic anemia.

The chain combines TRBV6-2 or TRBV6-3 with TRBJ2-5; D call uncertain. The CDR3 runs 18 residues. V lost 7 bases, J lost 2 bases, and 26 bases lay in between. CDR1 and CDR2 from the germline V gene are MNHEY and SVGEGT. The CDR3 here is CASKVDRSRAHPQETQYF. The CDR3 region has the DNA TGTGCCAGCAAGGTCGATAGGTCCAGAGCGCACCCACAAGAGACCCAGTACTTC.

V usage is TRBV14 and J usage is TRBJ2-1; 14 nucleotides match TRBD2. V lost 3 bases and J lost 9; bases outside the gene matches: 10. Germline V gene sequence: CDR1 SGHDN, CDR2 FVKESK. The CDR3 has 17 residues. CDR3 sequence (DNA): TGTGCCAGCAGCCAGGATCGACTAGCGGGAGGGCCCAGTGAGCAGTTCTTC. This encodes CASSQDRLAGGPSEQFF.

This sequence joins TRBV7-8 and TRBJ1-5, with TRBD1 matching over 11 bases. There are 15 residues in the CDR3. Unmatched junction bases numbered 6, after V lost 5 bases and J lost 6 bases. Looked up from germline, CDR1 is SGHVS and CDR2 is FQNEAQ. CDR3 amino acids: CASSPGQGVGQPQHF. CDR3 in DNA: TGTGCCAGCAGCCCGGGACAGGGGGTCGGTCAGCCCCAGCATTTT.

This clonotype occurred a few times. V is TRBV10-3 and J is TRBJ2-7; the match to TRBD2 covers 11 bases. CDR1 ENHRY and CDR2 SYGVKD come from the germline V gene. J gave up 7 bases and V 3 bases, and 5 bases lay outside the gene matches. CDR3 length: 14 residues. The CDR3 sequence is CAISEGLAGVEQYV. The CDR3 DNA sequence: TGTGCCATCAGTGAAGGACTAGCGGGTGTGGAGCAGTACGTC.

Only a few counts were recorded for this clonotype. The CDR3 DNA reads TGCAGTGCCCCCGGGAGTCACTCCTACAATGAGCAGTTCTTC. Translation: CSAPGSHSYNEQFF. The chain recombines TRBV20-1 with TRBJ2-1, with D maybe TRBD2 (6 bases). Trimming left V 6 bases short and J 0 bases short, with 12 bases between. The CDR3 has 14 amino acids. CDR1 is DFQATT, CDR2 SNEGSKA, per germline (reference sequence).

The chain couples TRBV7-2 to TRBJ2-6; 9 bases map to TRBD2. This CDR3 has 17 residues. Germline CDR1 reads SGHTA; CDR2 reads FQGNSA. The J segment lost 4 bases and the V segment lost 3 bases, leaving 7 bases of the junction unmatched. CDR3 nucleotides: TGTGCCAGCAGCTTGATTAGCGGGAGCACGGGGGCCAACGTCCTGACTTTC. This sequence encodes CASSLISGSTGANVLTF.

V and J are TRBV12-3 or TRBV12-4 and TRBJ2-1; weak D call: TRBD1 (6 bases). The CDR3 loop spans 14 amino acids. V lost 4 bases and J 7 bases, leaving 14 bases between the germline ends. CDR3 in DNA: TGTGCCAGCAGTTCAAGGACAGAAGAGAATGAGCAGTTCTTC. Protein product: CASSSRTEENEQFF.

DNA for the CDR3: TGTGCCACCAGCCTTGACGGGAGGGGTGTAGATACGCAGTATTTT. Translating gives CATSLDGRGVDTQYF. The genes are TRBV15 and TRBJ2-3; TRBD2 matches at 8 bases. The CDR3 has 15 amino acids. Trimming took 5 bases from V and 5 from J; bases not matched to a gene: 9. CDR1 and CDR2 (germline): LNHNV, YYDKDF (reference sequence).

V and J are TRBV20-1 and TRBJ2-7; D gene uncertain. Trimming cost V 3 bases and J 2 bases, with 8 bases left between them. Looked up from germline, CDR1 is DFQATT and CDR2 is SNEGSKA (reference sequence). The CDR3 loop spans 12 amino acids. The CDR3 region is CSARADAYEQYF. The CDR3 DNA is TGCAGTGCTAGGGCCGATGCCTACGAGCAGTACTTC.

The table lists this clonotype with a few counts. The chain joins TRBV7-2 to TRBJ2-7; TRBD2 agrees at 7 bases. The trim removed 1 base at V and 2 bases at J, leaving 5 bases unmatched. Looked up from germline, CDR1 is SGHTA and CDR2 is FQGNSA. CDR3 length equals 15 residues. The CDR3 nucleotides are TGTGCCAGCAGCTTAGGGGGGGGACTTACCTACGAGCAGTACGTC. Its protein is CASSLGGGLTYEQYV.

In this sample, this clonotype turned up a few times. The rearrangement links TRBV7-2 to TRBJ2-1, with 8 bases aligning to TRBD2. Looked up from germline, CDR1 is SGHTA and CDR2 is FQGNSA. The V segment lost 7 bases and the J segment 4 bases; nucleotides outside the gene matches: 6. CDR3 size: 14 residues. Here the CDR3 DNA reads TGTGCCAGCAAAGTAGCGGGGCCATACAATGAGCAGTTCTTC. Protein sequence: CASKVAGPYNEQFF.

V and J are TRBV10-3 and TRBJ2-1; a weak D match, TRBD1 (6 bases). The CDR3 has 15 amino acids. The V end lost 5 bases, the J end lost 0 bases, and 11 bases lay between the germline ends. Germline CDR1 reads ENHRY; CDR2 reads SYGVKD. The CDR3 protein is CAISPDRSSYNEQFF. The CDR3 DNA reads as TGTGCCATCAGTCCTGACAGGAGCTCCTACAATGAGCAGTTCTTC.

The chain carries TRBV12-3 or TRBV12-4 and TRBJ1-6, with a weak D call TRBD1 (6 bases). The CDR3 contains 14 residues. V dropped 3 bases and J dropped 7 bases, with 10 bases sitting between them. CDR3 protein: CASSFGGRNSPLHF. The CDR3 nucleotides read TGTGCCAGCAGTTTTGGGGGGCGGAATTCACCCCTCCACTTT.

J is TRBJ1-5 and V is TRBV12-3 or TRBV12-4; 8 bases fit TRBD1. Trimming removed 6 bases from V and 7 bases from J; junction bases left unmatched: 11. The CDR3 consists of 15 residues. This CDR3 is CASRLGQVFSQPQHF. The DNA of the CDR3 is TGTGCCAGCAGACTGGGACAGGTATTTAGCCAGCCCCAGCATTTT.

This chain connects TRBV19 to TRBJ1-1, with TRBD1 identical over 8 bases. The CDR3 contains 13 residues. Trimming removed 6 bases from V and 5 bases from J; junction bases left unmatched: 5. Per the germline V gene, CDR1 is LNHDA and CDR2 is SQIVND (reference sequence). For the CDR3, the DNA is TGTGCCAGTAGGTGGACAGGGCAAACTGAAGCTTTCTTT. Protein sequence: CASRWTGQTEAFF. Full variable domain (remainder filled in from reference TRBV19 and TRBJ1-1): DGGITQSPKYLFRKEGQNVTLSCEQNLNHDAMYWYRQDPGQGLRLIYYSQIVNDFQKGDIAEGYSVSREKKESFPLTVTSAQKNPTAFYLCASRWTGQTEAFFGQGTRLTVV.

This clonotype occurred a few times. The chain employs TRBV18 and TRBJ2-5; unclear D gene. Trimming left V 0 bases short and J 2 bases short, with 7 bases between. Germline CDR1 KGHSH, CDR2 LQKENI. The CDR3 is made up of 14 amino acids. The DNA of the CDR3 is TGTGCCAGCTCACCACCTCGGCGGCAAGAGACCCAGTACTTC. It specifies CASSPPRRQETQYF.

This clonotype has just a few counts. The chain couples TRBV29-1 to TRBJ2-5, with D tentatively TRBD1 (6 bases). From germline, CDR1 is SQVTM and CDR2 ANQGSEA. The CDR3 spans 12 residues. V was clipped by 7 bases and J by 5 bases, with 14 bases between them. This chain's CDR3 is CSAGDGSETQYF. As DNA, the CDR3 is TGCAGCGCAGGGGACGGGTCGGAGACCCAGTACTTC. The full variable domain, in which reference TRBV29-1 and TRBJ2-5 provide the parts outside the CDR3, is SAVISQKPSRDICQRGTSLTIQCQVDSQVTMMFWYRQQPGQSLTLIATANQGSEATYESGFVIDKFPISRPNLTFSTLTVSNMSPEDSSIYLCSAGDGSETQYFGPGTRLLVL.

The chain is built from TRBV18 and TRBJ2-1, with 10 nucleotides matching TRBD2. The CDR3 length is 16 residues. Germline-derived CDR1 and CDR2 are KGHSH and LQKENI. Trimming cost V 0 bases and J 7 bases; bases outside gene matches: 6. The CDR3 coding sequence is TGTGCCAGCTCACCACCGCTAGCGGGAGCTAAAAATGAGCAGTTCTTC. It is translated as CASSPPLAGAKNEQFF.

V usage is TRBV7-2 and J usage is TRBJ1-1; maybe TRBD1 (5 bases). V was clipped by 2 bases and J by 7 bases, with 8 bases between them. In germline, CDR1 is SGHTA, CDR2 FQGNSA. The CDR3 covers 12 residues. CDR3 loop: CASSLSGSEAFF. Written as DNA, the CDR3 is TGTGCCAGCAGCTTATCAGGGAGTGAAGCTTTCTTT.

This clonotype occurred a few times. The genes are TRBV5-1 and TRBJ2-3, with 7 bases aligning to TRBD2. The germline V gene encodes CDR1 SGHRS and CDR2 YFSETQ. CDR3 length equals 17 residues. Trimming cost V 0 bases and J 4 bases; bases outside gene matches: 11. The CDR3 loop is CASSLVSSGTRADTQYF. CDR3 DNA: TGCGCCAGCAGCTTGGTGTCTAGCGGTACTAGGGCAGATACGCAGTATTTT.

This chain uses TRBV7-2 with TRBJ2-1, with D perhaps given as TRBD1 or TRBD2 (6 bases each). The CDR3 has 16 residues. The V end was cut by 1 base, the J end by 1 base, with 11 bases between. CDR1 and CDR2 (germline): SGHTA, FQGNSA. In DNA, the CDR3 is TGTGCCAGCAGCTTAGGGGGGGCAGGGTCCTACAATGAGCAGTTCTTC. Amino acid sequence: CASSLGGAGSYNEQFF. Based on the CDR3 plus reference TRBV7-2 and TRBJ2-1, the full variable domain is GAGVSQSPSNKVTEKGKDVELRCDPISGHTALYWYRQSLGQGLEFLIYFQGNSAPDKSGLPSDRFSAERTGGSVSTLTIQRTQQEDSAVYLCASSLGGAGSYNEQFFGPGTRLTVL.

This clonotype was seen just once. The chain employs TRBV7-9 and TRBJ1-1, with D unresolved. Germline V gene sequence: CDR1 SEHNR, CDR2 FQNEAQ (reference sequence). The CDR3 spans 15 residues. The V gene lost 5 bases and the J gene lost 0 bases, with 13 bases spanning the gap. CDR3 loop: CASSEGFGLNTEAFF. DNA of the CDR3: TGTGCCAGCAGCGAGGGTTTTGGGTTGAACACTGAAGCTTTCTTT.

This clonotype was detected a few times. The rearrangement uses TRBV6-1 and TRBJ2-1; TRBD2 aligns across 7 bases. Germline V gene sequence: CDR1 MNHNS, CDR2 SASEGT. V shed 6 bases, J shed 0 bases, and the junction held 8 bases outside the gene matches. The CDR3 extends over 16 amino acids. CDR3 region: CASRPGLGGSYNEQFF. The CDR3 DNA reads TGTGCCAGCAGACCCGGACTAGGTGGCTCCTACAATGAGCAGTTCTTC.

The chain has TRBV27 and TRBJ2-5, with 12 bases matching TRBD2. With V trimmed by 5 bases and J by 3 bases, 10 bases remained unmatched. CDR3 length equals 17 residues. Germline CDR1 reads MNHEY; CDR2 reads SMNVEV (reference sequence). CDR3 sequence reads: CASSPLAGGPTKETQYF. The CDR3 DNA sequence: TGTGCCAGCAGTCCGCTAGCGGGAGGGCCTACAAAAGAGACCCAGTACTTC.

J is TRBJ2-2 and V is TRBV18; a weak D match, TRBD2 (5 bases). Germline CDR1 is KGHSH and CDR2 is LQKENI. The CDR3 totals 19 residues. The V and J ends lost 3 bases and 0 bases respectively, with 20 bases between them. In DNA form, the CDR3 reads TGTGCCAGCTCACCTGAAATCCGCTCGGACTCCGCGAACACCGGGGAGCTGTTTTTT. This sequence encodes CASSPEIRSDSANTGELFF.

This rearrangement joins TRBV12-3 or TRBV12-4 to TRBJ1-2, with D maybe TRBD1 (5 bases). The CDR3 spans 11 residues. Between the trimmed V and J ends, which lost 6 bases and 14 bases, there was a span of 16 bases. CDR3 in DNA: TGTGCCAGCAGACTGGGGCATAGTGGAACCTTC. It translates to CASRLGHSGTF.

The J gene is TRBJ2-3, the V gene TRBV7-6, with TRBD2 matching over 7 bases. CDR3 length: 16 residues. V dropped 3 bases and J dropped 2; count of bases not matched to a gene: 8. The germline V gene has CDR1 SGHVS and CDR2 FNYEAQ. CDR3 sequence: CASSFFSSGDTDTQYF. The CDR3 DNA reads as TGTGCCAGCAGCTTTTTCTCCAGCGGGGACACAGATACGCAGTATTTT.

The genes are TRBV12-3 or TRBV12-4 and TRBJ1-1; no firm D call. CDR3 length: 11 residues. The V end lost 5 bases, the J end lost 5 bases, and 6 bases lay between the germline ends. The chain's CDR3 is CASSQVTEAFF. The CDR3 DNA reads TGTGCCAGCAGTCAGGTAACTGAAGCTTTCTTT.